Below, 23 T cell receptor beta chains from the same sample are listed, as sequenced in a study of cytomegalovirus exposure and HLA in healthy donors. PCR used 60 Vbeta primers and 13 Jbeta primers. Profiling relied on immunoSEQ multiplex PCR, and the TCRdb table lists in-frame clones only, not all of them. The sample yields 150,000 to 200,000 clones, about 81% seen once. The sequenced sample consisted of PBMCs. The receptors come from a woman under 30 in good health and CMV-seronegative.

J is TRBJ1-3 and V is TRBV29-1; D unclear. This CDR3 contains 14 residues. CDR1 and CDR2 (germline): SQVTM, ANQGSEA. V lost 5 bases to trimming and J lost 0 bases, with 11 bases between them. CDR3 sequence (DNA): TGCAGCGTTATGGGCCGTCACTCTGGAAACACCATATATTTT. It encodes CSVMGRHSGNTIYF.

J is TRBJ2-4 and V is TRBV9, with 10 bases aligning to TRBD2. From germline, CDR1 is SGDLS and CDR2 YYNGEE. J gave up 1 base and V 4 bases, and 8 bases lay outside the gene matches. CDR3 length equals 17 residues. The CDR3 DNA reads as TGTGCCAGCAGCTCCGATAGCGGGAGGACTGCCAAAAACATTCAGTACTTC. Translated, it gives CASSSDSGRTAKNIQYF.

The chain has TRBV19 and TRBJ2-5, with 11 bases fitting TRBD2. Germline CDR1 is LNHDA and CDR2 is SQIVND (reference sequence). The CDR3 is made up of 18 amino acids. With V trimmed by 5 bases and J by 4 bases, 15 bases remained unmatched. In nucleotides, the CDR3 is TGTGCCAGTAGTTCGAGACTAGCGGGAAACGCACAACGAGAGACCCAGTACTTC. This sequence encodes CASSSRLAGNAQRETQYF.

The chain has TRBV18 and TRBJ1-4; tentatively, D is TRBD1 (6 bases). V lost 5 bases and J 17 bases, leaving 21 bases between the germline ends. CDR3 length: 13 residues. Germline loops: CDR1 KGHSH, CDR2 LQKENI. CDR3 protein: CASSAVRDTLVFF. The CDR3 DNA reads as TGTGCCAGCTCAGCCGTCCGGGACACGTTGGTATTTTTT.

This clone came up a few times. The chain employs TRBV18 and TRBJ1-1; the D gene is possibly TRBD1 (6 bases). CDR1 and CDR2 from the germline V gene are KGHSH and LQKENI. Trimming pared 0 bases from V and 0 bases from J, leaving 14 bases between. The CDR3 spans 17 residues. The CDR3 nucleotides are TGTGCCAGCTCACCACCGAGGGGGGGGACCATGAACACTGAAGCTTTCTTT. Protein: CASSPPRGGTMNTEAFF.

This clone was detected a few times. The chain recombines TRBV7-3 with TRBJ2-1, with 14 bases lining up with TRBD2. This CDR3 has 16 amino acids. Germline lookup yields CDR1 SGHTA and CDR2 FQGTGA. V trimming: 4 bases; J trimming: 7 bases; junction bases outside the gene matches: 6. The chain's CDR3 is CASSSSTSGRANEQFF. Here the CDR3 DNA reads TGTGCCAGCAGCTCTTCGACTAGCGGGAGGGCGAATGAGCAGTTCTTC.

This chain uses TRBV5-4 with TRBJ2-1; possibly TRBD1 for D (6 bases). The CDR3 is 14 residues long. With 3 bases removed from V and 3 bases from J, the gap between germline ends came to 10 bases. The germline CDR1 and CDR2 sequences are SGHNT and YYREEE (reference sequence). The CDR3 is CASSSGTSYNEQFF. The CDR3 region has the DNA TGTGCCAGCAGCTCCGGGACAAGCTACAATGAGCAGTTCTTC. Combining the CDR3 with reference TRBV5-4 and TRBJ2-1 gives the whole variable domain ETGVTQSPTHLIKTRGQQVTLRCSSQSGHNTVSWYQQALGQGPQFIFQYYREEENGRGNFPPRFSGLQFPNYSSELNVNALELDDSALYLCASSSGTSYNEQFFGPGTRLTVL.

The gene calls are TRBV7-9 and TRBJ1-4; TRBD1 aligns across 8 bases. Germline V gene lookup returns CDR1 SEHNR and CDR2 FQNEAQ (reference sequence). The CDR3 extends over 14 amino acids. V lost 4 bases and J lost 8; bases outside the gene matches: 6. The CDR3 bases are TGTGCCAGCAGCTCCGGGACAGGCGGGGAAAAACTGTTTTTT. Residues: CASSSGTGGEKLFF.

This clone was detected only once. The V call is TRBV28, the J call TRBJ2-7, with 8 bases identical to TRBD1. Germline loops: CDR1 MDHEN, CDR2 SYDVKM. The CDR3 loop spans 14 amino acids. The V segment lost 5 bases and the J segment 4 bases; nucleotides outside the gene matches: 7. The CDR3 nucleotides are TGTGCCAGCAGTCCGGACAGGGACGGGTACGAGCAGTACTTC. It translates to CASSPDRDGYEQYF.

The DNA of the CDR3 is TGTGCCAGCAGCCCCCCGGGACAGGGGCCCGAAACGAATGAAAAACTGTTTTTT. It is translated as CASSPPGQGPETNEKLFF. This chain joins TRBV27 and TRBJ1-4; the match to TRBD1 covers 10 bases. Unmatched junction bases numbered 15, after V lost 6 bases and J lost 5 bases. CDR3 size: 18 residues. CDR1 is MNHEY and CDR2 is SMNVEV in the germline V gene (reference sequence).

The rearrangement joins TRBV7-9 to TRBJ1-2; a weak D match, TRBD1 (6 bases). Trimming removed 4 bases at V and 0 bases at J, with 21 bases between. The CDR3 has 18 amino acids. CDR1 is SEHNR and CDR2 is FQNEAQ in the germline V gene (reference sequence). The CDR3 DNA is TGTGCCAGCAGCTCCATGACCAGGACAGAACCCTCTAACTATGGCTACACCTTC. Protein: CASSSMTRTEPSNYGYTF.

The chain carries TRBV7-9 and TRBJ2-7; perhaps TRBD1 as D (7 bases). The germline V and J ends were trimmed by 4 bases and 7 bases, with 20 bases remaining between them. In germline, CDR1 is SEHNR, CDR2 FQNEAQ (reference sequence). The CDR3 covers 15 residues. The CDR3 loop is CASSSPQGGIAEQYF. DNA of the CDR3: TGTGCCAGCAGCTCCCCCCAGGGGGGTATCGCGGAGCAGTACTTC.

The V and J genes are TRBV5-4 and TRBJ2-5; D is ambiguous. Trimming stripped 4 bases from V and 2 bases from J, with 12 bases between. Germline CDR1 and CDR2: SGHNT and YYREEE (reference sequence). CDR3 length: 14 amino acids. This chain's CDR3 is CASSILANQETQYF. CDR3 in DNA: TGTGCCAGCAGCATATTAGCAAATCAAGAGACCCAGTACTTC.

V and J are TRBV5-6 and TRBJ2-7; 11 nucleotides align to TRBD2. The CDR3 totals 14 residues. Germline V CDR1 and CDR2: SGHDT, YYEEEE. The V and J ends lost 4 bases and 6 bases, in that order; junction bases with no gene match: 6. CDR3 sequence (DNA): TGTGCCAGCAGCCCACTAGCGGGAGTGTCCGAGCAGTACTTC. Translated, it gives CASSPLAGVSEQYF. Combining the CDR3 with reference TRBV5-6 and TRBJ2-7 gives the whole variable domain DAGVTQSPTHLIKTRGQQVTLRCSPKSGHDTVSWYQQALGQGPQFIFQYYEEEERQRGNFPDRFSGHQFPNYSSELNVNALLLGDSALYLCASSPLAGVSEQYFGPGTRLTVT.

V and J are TRBV4-1 and TRBJ2-5, with D possibly being TRBD1 (6 bases). With the DNA end fitting TRBJ2-7 better, the J assignment may be wrong. CDR3 length equals 18 residues. CDR1 is MGHRA and CDR2 is YSYEKL in the germline V gene. DNA of the CDR3: TGCGCCAGCAGCCTAAGCCCCAGGGTGGGTGAACAGGGCCGCGAGCAGTACTTC. This encodes CASSLSPRVGEQGREQYF.

The rearrangement uses TRBV5-6 and TRBJ1-6; D not resolved. Per germline, CDR1 SGHDT and CDR2 YYEEEE. Trimming removed 3 bases from V and 0 bases from J, with 13 bases in between. This CDR3 comprises 17 residues. This CDR3 reads CASSSLKRSSYNSPLHF. CDR3 DNA: TGTGCCAGCAGCTCCCTCAAGCGGAGCTCCTATAATTCACCCCTCCACTTT.

The chain combines TRBV10-2 with TRBJ2-5; 11 bases are a match to TRBD2. The junction had 10 bases not matched to a gene; V was cut back by 8 bases and J by 2 bases. CDR3 length: 16 residues. Germline assignment: CDR1 WSHSY and CDR2 SAAADI. CDR3: CASRIGLAGGQETQYF. The CDR3 DNA is TGCGCCAGCCGGATTGGGCTAGCGGGAGGACAAGAGACCCAGTACTTC.

The chain links TRBV10-2 to TRBJ2-5, with D maybe TRBD2 (6 bases). The CDR3 extends over 14 amino acids. The germline V gene has CDR1 WSHSY and CDR2 SAAADI. Trimming took 5 bases from V and 4 from J, leaving 14 bases between them. The DNA for the CDR3 is TGCGCCAGCAGTTCTGCGGGGTCTTCAGAGACCCAGTACTTC. Its translation is CASSSAGSSETQYF.

There are a few counts of this clone. The J gene is TRBJ2-1, the V gene TRBV13, with 16 bases fitting TRBD2. V gave up 5 bases and J gave up 4 bases; unmatched junction bases: 8. This CDR3 spans 18 amino acids. Germline CDR1 and CDR2: PRHDT and FYEKMQ (reference sequence). The CDR3 DNA is TGTGCCAGCAGCCAACCGGGACTAGCGGGAGGGGTATACAATGAGCAGTTCTTC. Its protein is CASSQPGLAGGVYNEQFF.

J is TRBJ2-6 and V is TRBV6-1; no clear D gene. There are 15 residues in the CDR3. Trimming left V 6 bases short and J 1 base short, with 10 bases between. Germline V lookup: CDR1 MNHNS, CDR2 SASEGT. The chain's CDR3 is CASREPGSGANVLTF. Here the CDR3 DNA reads TGTGCCAGCAGAGAGCCAGGTTCTGGGGCCAACGTCCTGACTTTC.

The chain couples TRBV7-9 to TRBJ2-7, with D perhaps matching TRBD2 (5 bases). Germline V CDR1 and CDR2: SEHNR, FQNEAQ (reference sequence). V was pared by 1 base and J by 7 bases, with 11 bases between. The length of the CDR3 is 13 residues. The CDR3 is CASSLERTGEQYF. The CDR3 DNA reads as TGTGCCAGCAGCTTAGAAAGGACGGGGGAGCAGTACTTC.

The chain employs TRBV28 and TRBJ1-2, with 9 bases fitting TRBD1. The CDR3 runs 14 residues. Looked up from germline, CDR1 is MDHEN and CDR2 is SYDVKM. Unmatched junction bases numbered 11, after V lost 8 bases and J lost 7 bases. The CDR3 sequence: CASGTGSMPSGYTF. Here the CDR3 DNA reads TGTGCCAGCGGGACAGGGTCTATGCCCTCTGGCTACACCTTC.

As regards this clone: Its ends do not fully match the called genes, so a read error is possible. The chain employs TRBV11-2 and TRBJ1-3; D unclear. The CDR3 is 15 amino acids. CDR1 is SGHAT, CDR2 FQNNGV, per germline. In nucleotides, the CDR3 is TGTGCCGGCAGCTTAGACCGGGGTCTTGGAAACACCATATATTTT. This translates into CAGSLDRGLGNTIYF.